This T cell receptor beta chain was profiled in a study of Ad26.COV2.S vaccination and SARS-CoV-2 variants. Study-wide context: Intramuscular Ad26.COV2.S at 5x10^10 or 1x10^11 viral particles. Broader study findings: Breadth measured for non-spike TCRs was similar across vaccine and placebo recipients.

The CDR3 sequence is 17 residues long. After removal of 2 bases from V and 4 bases from J, the junction contained 11 bases not matched to a gene. CDR1 SGHAT and CDR2 FQNNGV come from the germline V gene. Worth noting for this clone: Its specificity is not known.

Treatment meaning: roughly 18 received Ad26.COV2.S at low or high dose, single or two shots; about 5 received placebo; per-sample allocation not given. Vaccine and placebo recipients were sampled on day 63 after the first injection. The donor was a Boston adult aged 18-55 years. Repertoires were generated with immunoSEQ multiplex PCR, while TCRdb's copy carries only in-frame clones and drops some. Altogether about 390,000 clones are present, about 85% being singletons, with the ten largest covering approximately 3.7%. This specimen consisted of peripheral blood, obtained in a trial of Ad26.COV2.S vaccine versus placebo. This receptor was taken from a person between 18 and 65 years old who received the Ad26.COV2.S COVID-19 vaccine or a placebo. The V call is TRBV11-2, the J call TRBJ1-1, with 9 nucleotides matching TRBD1. The DNA of the CDR3 is TGTGCCAGCAGCTTACGTCCCGGGACAGGGTTGGGCACTGAAGCTTTCTTT. Its protein is CASSLRPGTGLGTEAFF.